The 3 T cell receptor beta chains below come from one sample, sequenced in a study of cytomegalovirus exposure and HLA in healthy donors. The data were produced by immunoSEQ multiplex PCR, yet TCRdb's version contains in-frame clones alone and is incomplete. The repertoire holds 150,000 to 200,000 clones, with 85% as singletons. The sequencing input was PBMCs. These receptors all stem from a man aged 18 to 30 in good health and CMV-seropositive.

The chain couples TRBV14 to TRBJ2-1; 7 nucleotides line up with TRBD1. The CDR3 extends over 17 amino acids. Per the germline V gene, CDR1 is SGHDN and CDR2 is FVKESK. V lost 2 bases to trimming and J lost 6 bases; unmatched junction nucleotides: 13. CDR3 sequence (DNA): TGTGCCAGCAGCCAACGCCGGTCCACAGGGGTTTCCAATGAGCAGTTCTTC. Protein sequence: CASSQRRSTGVSNEQFF.

The V and J genes are TRBV7-9 and TRBJ2-1; the D gene is possibly TRBD1 (6 bases). CDR1 SEHNR and CDR2 FQNEAQ come from the germline V gene (reference sequence). This CDR3 is 17 amino acids long. V dropped 1 base and J dropped 6 bases, with 19 bases sitting between them. The chain's CDR3 is CASSLVRGEGNGNEQFF. In DNA form, the CDR3 reads TGTGCCAGCAGCTTAGTCAGGGGTGAGGGGAATGGCAATGAGCAGTTCTTC.

The rearrangement joins TRBV18 to TRBJ1-2; D is possibly TRBD1 (6 bases). The V gene lost 3 bases and the J gene lost 1 base, with 12 bases spanning the gap. The germline V gene has CDR1 KGHSH and CDR2 LQKENI. The CDR3 totals 15 residues. The CDR3 protein is CASSPGAGGNYGYTF. As DNA, the CDR3 is TGTGCCAGCTCACCGGGGGCAGGAGGTAACTATGGCTACACCTTC.